This T cell receptor beta chain originates from a study of shared clonotypes between healthy human individuals. Study-wide results and limits: Limited genetic and exposure-history diversity came from having few donors. Shared across a handful of donors were around 5% of the naive CD4 clonotypes.

As for this clone: Its specificity is unknown.

Donors, without exception, were Caucasian adults residing in Nashville, Tennessee. V lost 5 bases and J lost 7, with 11 bases in between. Germline CDR1 is SGHNT and CDR2 is YENEEA. The CDR3 sequence is 12 residues long. The authors ran the assay at deep level. Method: immunoSEQ multiplex PCR; TCRdb's copy keeps in-frame clones and lacks some. Among around 1 million clones, more than 75% were seen once, and the ten largest hold about 1.5%. The sample was memory CD4+ T cells sorted from blood. Subset described: CD45RA-negative fraction. V gene TRBV11-3 combines with J gene TRBJ2-5, with D unclear. The sequence was collected from a man aged 18 to 29 in good health. The CDR3 nucleotides are TGTGCCAGCAGCCTCGGTCGTGGGACCCAGTACTTC. It yields the protein CASSLGRGTQYF.